This entry lists 6 T cell receptor beta chains sequenced from one sample in a study of blood T cell repertoires in COVID-19. Only in-frame clones appear in the TCRdb table, and some are missing; sequencing was by immunoSEQ multiplex PCR. The sample records 300,000 to 350,000 clones, approximately 90% being singletons. The sequencing sample was made of peripheral blood. All receptors come from a man younger than 40 with COVID-19, enrolled during active disease.

This chain links TRBV6-1 with TRBJ1-1; weak D call: TRBD1 (5 bases). CDR3 length: 16 residues. Trimming pared 0 bases from V and 4 bases from J, leaving 15 bases between. CDR1 is MNHNS, CDR2 SASEGT, per germline. CDR3 amino acids: CASSEAAAGMSTEAFF. The DNA of the CDR3 is TGTGCCAGCAGTGAAGCTGCGGCAGGGATGAGCACTGAAGCTTTCTTT.

The rearrangement uses TRBV9 and TRBJ1-2; 7 nucleotides align to TRBD1. The length of the CDR3 is 15 residues. V gave up 4 bases and J gave up 4 bases; unmatched junction bases: 10. The V gene's germline CDR1 is SGDLS and CDR2 YYNGEE. The CDR3 here is CASSPGTVTIYGYTF. The CDR3 bases are TGTGCCAGCAGCCCCGGGACAGTGACGATCTATGGCTACACCTTC.

The rearrangement uses TRBV5-1 and TRBJ1-2, with TRBD1 as a possible D gene (5 bases). V was pared by 3 bases and J by 0 bases, with 12 bases between. Germline assignment: CDR1 SGHRS and CDR2 YFSETQ. There are 15 residues in the CDR3. The CDR3 protein is CASSSDSSANYGYTF. In DNA form, the CDR3 reads TGCGCCAGCAGCTCTGACAGCTCAGCTAACTATGGCTACACCTTC.

A remark on this clone: Other DNA variants within this sample encode the same CDR3. The gene calls are TRBV6-5 and TRBJ2-7; D might be TRBD1 (6 bases). Germline loops: CDR1 MNHEY, CDR2 SVGAGI. The V gene lost 0 bases and the J gene lost 0 bases, with 9 bases spanning the gap. The CDR3 extends over 15 amino acids. CDR3 sequence: CASSYSRGTSYEQYF. The CDR3 nucleotides are TGTGCCAGCAGTTACTCGAGGGGGACCTCCTACGAGCAGTACTTC.

This clone was found a few times. The chain couples TRBV14 to TRBJ2-7; 7 bases agree with TRBD2. The V segment lost 0 bases and the J segment 6 bases; nucleotides outside the gene matches: 5. CDR3 length: 14 residues. The germline V gene has CDR1 SGHDN and CDR2 FVKESK. This CDR3 reads CASSQDPAGREQYF. The CDR3 nucleotides are TGTGCCAGCAGCCAAGATCCAGCGGGACGCGAGCAGTACTTC. The variable domain in full, with the rest retrieved from reference TRBV14 and TRBJ2-7, is EAGVTQFPSHSVIEKGQTVTLRCDPISGHDNLYWYRRVMGKEIKFLLHFVKESKQDESGMPNNRFLAERTGGTYSTLKVQPAELEDSGVYFCASSQDPAGREQYFGPGTRLTVT.

This clone has just one count. V is TRBV15 and J is TRBJ2-1; TRBD2 matches 10 bases. This CDR3 is 15 amino acids long. CDR1 and CDR2 from the germline V gene are LNHNV and YYDKDF (reference sequence). V shed 6 bases, J shed 2 bases, and the junction held 4 bases outside the gene matches. The CDR3 protein is CATRVAGGAYNEQFF. As DNA, the CDR3 is TGTGCCACCAGAGTAGCGGGAGGAGCCTACAATGAGCAGTTCTTC. The entire variable domain, with the rest obtained from reference TRBV15 and TRBJ2-1, is as follows: DAMVIQNPRYQVTQFGKPVTLSCSQTLNHNVMYWYQQKSSQAPKLLFHYYDKDFNNEADTPDNFQSRRPNTSFCFLDIRSPGLGDTAMYLCATRVAGGAYNEQFFGPGTRLTVL.